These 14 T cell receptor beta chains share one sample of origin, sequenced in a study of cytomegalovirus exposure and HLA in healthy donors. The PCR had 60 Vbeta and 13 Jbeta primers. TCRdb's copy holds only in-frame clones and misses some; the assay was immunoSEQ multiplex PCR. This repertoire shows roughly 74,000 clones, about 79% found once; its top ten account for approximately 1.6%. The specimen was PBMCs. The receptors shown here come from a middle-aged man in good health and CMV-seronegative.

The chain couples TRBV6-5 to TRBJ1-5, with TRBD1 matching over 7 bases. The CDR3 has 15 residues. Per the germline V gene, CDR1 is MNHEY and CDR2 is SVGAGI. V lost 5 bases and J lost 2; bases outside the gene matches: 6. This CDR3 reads CASSRTGGGNQPQHF. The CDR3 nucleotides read TGTGCCAGCAGTCGGACAGGCGGAGGCAATCAGCCCCAGCATTTT.

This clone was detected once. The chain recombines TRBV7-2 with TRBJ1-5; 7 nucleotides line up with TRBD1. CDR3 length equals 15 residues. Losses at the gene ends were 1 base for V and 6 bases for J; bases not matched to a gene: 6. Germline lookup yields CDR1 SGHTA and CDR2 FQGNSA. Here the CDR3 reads CASSLGQGVSQPQHF. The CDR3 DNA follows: TGTGCCAGCAGCTTAGGCCAGGGGGTGAGTCAGCCCCAGCATTTT.

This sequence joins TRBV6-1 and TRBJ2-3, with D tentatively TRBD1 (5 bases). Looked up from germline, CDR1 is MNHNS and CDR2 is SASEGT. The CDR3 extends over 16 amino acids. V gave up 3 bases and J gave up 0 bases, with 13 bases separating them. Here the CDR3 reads CASSDLQGSSTDTQYF. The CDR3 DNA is TGTGCCAGCAGTGACCTTCAGGGTTCTAGCACAGATACGCAGTATTTT.

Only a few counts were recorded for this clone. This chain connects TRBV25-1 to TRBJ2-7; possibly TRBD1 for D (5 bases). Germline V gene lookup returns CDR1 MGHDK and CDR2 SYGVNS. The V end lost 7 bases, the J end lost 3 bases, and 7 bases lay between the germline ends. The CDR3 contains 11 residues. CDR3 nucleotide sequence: TGTGCCAGCACTGACAGCTACGAGCAGTACTTC. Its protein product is CASTDSYEQYF.

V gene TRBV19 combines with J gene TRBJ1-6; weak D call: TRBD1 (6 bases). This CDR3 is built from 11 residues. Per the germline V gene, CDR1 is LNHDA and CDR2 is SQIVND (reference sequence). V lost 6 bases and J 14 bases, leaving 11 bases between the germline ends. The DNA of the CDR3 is TGTGCCAGTAGAGGGGGGGACACCCTCCACTTT. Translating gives CASRGGDTLHF.

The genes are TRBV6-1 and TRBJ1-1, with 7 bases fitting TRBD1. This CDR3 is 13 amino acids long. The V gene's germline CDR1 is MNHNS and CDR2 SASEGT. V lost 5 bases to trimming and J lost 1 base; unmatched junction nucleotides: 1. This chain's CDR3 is CASSRQGNTEAFF. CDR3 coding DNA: TGTGCCAGCAGTCGACAGGGGAACACTGAAGCTTTCTTT.

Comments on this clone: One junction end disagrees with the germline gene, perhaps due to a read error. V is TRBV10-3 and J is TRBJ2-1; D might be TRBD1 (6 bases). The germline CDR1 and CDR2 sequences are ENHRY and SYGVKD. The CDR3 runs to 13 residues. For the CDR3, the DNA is TGTGCCATCAGTGAGGGGGGCATCATCGGATCGGTCTTC. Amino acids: CAISEGGIIGSVF.

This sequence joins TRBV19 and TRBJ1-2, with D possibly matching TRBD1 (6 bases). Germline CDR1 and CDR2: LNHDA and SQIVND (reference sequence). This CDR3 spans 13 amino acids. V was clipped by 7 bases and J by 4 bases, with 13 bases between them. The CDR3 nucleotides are TGTGCCAGTAATCCAGGGGATCGCTATGGCTACACCTTC. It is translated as CASNPGDRYGYTF.

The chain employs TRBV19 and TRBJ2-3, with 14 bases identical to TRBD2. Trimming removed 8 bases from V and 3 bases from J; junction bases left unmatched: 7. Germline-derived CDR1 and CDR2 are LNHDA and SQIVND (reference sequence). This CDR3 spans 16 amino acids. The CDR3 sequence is CASSGTSGSMTDTQYF. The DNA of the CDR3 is TGTGCCAGTTCCGGGACTAGCGGGAGTATGACAGATACGCAGTATTTT.

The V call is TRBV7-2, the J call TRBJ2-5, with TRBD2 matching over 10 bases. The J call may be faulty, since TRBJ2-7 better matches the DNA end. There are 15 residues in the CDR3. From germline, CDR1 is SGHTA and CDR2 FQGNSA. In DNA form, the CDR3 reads TGTGCCAGCAGCTTAGTAGCGGGAGGCTCCTACGAGCAGTACTTC. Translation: CASSLVAGGSYEQYF.

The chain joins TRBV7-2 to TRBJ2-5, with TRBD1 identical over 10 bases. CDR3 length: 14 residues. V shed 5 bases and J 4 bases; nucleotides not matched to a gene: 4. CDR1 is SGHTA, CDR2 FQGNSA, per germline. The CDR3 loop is CASSRTGGRETQYF. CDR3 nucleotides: TGTGCCAGCAGCCGGACAGGGGGGAGAGAGACCCAGTACTTC. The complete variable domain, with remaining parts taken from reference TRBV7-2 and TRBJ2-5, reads GAGVSQSPSNKVTEKGKDVELRCDPISGHTALYWYRQSLGQGLEFLIYFQGNSAPDKSGLPSDRFSAERTGGSVSTLTIQRTQQEDSAVYLCASSRTGGRETQYFGPGTRLLVL.

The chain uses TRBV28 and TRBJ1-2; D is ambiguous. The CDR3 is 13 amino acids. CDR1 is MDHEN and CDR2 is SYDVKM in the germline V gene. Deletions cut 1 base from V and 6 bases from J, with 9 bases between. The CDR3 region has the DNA TGTGCCAGCAGTTTATCCCAACCGGATGGCTACACCTTC. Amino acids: CASSLSQPDGYTF.

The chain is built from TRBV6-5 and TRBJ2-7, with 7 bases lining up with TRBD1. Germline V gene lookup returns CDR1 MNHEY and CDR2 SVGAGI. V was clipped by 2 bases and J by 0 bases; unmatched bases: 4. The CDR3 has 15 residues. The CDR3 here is CASSYRTGHSYEQYF. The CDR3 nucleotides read TGTGCCAGCAGTTACAGGACAGGACACTCCTACGAGCAGTACTTC.

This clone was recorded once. CDR3 region: CSVDRTSSNEQFF. In DNA, the CDR3 is TGCAGCGTTGACAGGACTAGCTCCAATGAGCAGTTCTTC. V usage is TRBV29-1 and J usage is TRBJ2-1; 8 positions agree with TRBD2. This CDR3 is 13 amino acids long. The junction had 4 bases not matched to a gene; V was cut back by 3 bases and J by 6 bases. Looked up from germline, CDR1 is SQVTM and CDR2 is ANQGSEA.